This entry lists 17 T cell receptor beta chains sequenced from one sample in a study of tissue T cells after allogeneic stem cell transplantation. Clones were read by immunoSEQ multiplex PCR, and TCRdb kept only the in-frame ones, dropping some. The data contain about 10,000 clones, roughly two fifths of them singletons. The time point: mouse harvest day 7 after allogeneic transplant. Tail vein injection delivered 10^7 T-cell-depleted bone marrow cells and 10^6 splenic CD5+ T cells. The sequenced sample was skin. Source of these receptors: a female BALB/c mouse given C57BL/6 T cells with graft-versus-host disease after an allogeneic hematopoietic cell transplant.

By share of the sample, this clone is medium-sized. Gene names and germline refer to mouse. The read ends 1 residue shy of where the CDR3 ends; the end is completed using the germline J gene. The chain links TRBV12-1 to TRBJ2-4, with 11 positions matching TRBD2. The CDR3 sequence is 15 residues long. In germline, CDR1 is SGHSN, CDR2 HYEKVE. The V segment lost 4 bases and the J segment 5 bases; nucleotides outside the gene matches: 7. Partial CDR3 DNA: TGTGCCAGCTCCCGAAACTGGGGGGGCGGAAACACCTTGTAC. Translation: CASSRNWGGGNTLY. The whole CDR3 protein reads CASSRNWGGGNTLYF.

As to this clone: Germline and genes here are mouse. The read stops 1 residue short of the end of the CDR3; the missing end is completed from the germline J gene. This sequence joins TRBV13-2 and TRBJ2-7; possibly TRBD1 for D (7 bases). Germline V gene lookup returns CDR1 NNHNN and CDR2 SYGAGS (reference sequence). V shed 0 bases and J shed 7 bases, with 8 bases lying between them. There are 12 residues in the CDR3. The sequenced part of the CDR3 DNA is TGTGCCAGCGGTGATGGAGGGGGCGAACAGTAC. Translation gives CASGDGGGEQY. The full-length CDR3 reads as CASGDGGGEQYF.

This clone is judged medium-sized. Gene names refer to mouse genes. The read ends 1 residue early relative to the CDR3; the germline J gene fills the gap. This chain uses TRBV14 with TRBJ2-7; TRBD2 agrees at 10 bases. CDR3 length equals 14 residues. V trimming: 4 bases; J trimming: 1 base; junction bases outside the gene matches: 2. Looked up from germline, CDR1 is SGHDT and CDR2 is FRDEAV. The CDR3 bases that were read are TGTGCCAGCAGTCTGGACTGGGGGTCCTATGAACAGTAC. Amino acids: CASSLDWGSYEQY. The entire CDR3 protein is CASSLDWGSYEQYF.

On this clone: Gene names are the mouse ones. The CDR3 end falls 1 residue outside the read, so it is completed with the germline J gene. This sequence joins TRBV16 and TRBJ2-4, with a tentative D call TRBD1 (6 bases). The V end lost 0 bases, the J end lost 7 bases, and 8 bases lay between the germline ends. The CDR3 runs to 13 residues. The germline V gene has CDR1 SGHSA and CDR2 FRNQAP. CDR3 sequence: CASSLEGQYTLYF. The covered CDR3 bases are TGTGCAAGCAGCTTAGAGGGACAATACACCTTGTAC.

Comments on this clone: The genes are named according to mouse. This CDR3 reads CASSDEGPTEVFF. The part of the CDR3 DNA that was read is TGTGCCAGCAGTGATGAGGGTCCCACAGAAGTCTTC. V gene TRBV13-3 combines with J gene TRBJ1-1, with D unclear. With the read ending 1 residue before the CDR3 end, the germline J gene is used to fill in that end. Germline V gene sequence: CDR1 NNHDY, CDR2 SYVADS. The V end lost 0 bases, the J end lost 4 bases, and 7 bases lay between the germline ends. This CDR3 comprises 13 residues.

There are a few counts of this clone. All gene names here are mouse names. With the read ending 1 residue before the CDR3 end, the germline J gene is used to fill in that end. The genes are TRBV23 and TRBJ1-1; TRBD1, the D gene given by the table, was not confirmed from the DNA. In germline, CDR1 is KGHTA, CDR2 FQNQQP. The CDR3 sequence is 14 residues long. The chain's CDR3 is CSSSLGQGSTEVFF. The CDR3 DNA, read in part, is TGCTCCAGCAGTCTGGGACAGGGTTCCACAGAAGTCTTC. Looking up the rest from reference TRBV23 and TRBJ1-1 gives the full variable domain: DAAVTQKPRYLIKMKGQEAEMKCIPEKGHTAVFWYQQKQSKELKFLIYFQNQQPLDQIDMVKERFSAVCPSSSLCSLGIRTCEAEDSALYLCSSSLGQGSTEVFFGKGTRLTVV.

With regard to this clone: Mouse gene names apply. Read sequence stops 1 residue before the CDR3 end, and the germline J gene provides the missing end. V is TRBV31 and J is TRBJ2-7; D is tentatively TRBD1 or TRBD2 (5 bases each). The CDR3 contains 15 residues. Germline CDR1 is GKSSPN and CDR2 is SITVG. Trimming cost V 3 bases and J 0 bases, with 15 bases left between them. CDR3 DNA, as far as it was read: TGTGCCTGGAGCTCTGGGACCCTGAGCTCCTATGAACAGTAC. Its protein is CAWSSGTLSSYEQY. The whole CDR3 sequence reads CAWSSGTLSSYEQYF.

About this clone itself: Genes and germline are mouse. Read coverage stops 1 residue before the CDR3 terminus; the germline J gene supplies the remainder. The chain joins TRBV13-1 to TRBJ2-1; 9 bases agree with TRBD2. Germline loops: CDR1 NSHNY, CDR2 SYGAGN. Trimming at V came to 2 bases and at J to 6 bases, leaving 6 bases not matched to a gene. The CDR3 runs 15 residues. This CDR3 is CASSEVWGGGAEQFF. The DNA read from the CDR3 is TGTGCCAGCAGTGAAGTCTGGGGGGGAGGTGCTGAGCAGTTC.

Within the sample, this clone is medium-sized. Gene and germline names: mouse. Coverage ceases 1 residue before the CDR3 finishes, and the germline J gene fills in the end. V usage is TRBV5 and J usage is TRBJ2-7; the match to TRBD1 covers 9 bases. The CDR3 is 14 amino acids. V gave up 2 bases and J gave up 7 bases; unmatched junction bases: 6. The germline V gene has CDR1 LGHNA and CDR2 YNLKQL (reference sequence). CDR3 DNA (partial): TGTGCCAGCAGCCAATCCGGGACAGGGAGGGAACAGTAC. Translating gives CASSQSGTGREQY. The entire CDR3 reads CASSQSGTGREQYF.

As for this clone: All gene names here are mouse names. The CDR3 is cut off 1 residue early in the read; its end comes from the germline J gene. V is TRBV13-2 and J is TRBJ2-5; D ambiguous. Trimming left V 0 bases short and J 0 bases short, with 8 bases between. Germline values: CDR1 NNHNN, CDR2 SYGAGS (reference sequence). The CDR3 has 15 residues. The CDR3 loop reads CASGDASLNQDTQYF. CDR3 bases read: TGTGCCAGCGGTGATGCCAGTCTTAACCAAGACACCCAGTAC.

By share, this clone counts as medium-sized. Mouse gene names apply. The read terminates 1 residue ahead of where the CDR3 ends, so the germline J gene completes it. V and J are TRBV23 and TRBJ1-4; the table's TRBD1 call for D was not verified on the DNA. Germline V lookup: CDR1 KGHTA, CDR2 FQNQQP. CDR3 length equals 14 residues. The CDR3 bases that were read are TGCTCCAGCAGTCAAATCATTTCCAACGAAAGATTATTT. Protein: CSSSQIISNERLF. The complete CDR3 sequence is CSSSQIISNERLFF.

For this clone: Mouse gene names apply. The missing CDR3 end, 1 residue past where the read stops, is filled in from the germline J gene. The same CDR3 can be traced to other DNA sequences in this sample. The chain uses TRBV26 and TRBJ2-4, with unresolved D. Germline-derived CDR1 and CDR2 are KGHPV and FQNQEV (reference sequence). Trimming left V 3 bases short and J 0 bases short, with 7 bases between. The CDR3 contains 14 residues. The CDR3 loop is CASSLSRSQNTLYF. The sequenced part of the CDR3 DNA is TGTGCCAGCAGTCTCTCCAGGAGTCAAAACACCTTGTAC.

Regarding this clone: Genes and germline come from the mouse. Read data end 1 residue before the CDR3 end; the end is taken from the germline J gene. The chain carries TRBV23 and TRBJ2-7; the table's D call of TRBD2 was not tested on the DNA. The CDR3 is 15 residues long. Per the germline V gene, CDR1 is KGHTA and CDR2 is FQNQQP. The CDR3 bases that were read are TGCTCCAGCAGTCAACTGGGGGGGCGCTCCTATGAACAGTAC. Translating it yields CSSSQLGGRSYEQY. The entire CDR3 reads CSSSQLGGRSYEQYF.

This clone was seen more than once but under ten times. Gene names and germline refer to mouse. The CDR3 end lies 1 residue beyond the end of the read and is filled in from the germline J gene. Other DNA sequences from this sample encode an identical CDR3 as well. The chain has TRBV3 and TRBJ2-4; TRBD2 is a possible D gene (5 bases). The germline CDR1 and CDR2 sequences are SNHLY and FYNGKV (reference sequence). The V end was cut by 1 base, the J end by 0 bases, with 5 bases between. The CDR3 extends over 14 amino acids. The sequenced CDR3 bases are TGTGCCAGCAGCTTAGTGGGGAGTCAAAACACCTTGTAC. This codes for CASSLVGSQNTLY. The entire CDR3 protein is CASSLVGSQNTLYF.

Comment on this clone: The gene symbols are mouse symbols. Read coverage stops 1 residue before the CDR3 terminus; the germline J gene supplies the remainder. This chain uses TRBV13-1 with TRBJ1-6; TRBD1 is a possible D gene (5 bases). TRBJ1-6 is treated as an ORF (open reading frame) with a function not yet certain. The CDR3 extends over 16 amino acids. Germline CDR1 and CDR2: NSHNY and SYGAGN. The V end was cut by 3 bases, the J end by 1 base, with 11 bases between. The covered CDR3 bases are TGTGCCAGCAGTGCGAGGGGAAGGTCCTATAATTCGCCCCTCTAC. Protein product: CASSARGRSYNSPLY. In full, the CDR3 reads CASSARGRSYNSPLYF.

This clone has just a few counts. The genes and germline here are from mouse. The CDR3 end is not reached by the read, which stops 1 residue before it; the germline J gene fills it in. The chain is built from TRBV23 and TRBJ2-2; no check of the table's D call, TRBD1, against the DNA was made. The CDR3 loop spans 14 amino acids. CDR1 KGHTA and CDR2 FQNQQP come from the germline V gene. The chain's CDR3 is CSSSQTGGAGQLYF. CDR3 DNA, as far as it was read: TGCTCCAGCAGTCAAACAGGGGGCGCCGGGCAGCTCTAC. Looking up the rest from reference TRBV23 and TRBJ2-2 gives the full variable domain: DAAVTQKPRYLIKMKGQEAEMKCIPEKGHTAVFWYQQKQSKELKFLIYFQNQQPLDQIDMVKERFSAVCPSSSLCSLGIRTCEAEDSALYLCSSSQTGGAGQLYFGEGSKLTVL.

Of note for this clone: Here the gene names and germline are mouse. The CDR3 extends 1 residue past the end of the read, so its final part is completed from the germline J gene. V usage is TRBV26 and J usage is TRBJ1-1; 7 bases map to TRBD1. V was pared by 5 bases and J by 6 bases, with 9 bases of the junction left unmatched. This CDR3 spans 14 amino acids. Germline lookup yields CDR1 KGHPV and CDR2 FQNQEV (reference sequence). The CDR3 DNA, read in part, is TGTGCCAGCAGTTTCAGACAGGGAGGGGCAGAAGTCTTC. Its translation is CASSFRQGGAEVF. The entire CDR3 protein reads CASSFRQGGAEVFF.